The text below deals with one TCR beta chain. The target antigen is unknown. This CDR3 is 14 amino acids long. V was shortened by 4 bases and J by 3 bases, with 13 bases between the two germline ends. CDR1 is SNHLY, CDR2 FYNNEI, per germline. The data were taken from a study of T cell responses to AZD1222 COVID-19 vaccine. Sequencing was performed with immunoSEQ multiplex PCR; in TCRdb, only in-frame clones are kept and a portion is missing. The data contain more than 150,000 clones, 90% of them singletons. Study conclusions and caveats: Donors were mostly white British, more females; clonal diversity possibly underestimated.

The J gene is TRBJ2-7, the V gene TRBV2; TRBD2 might be the D (7 bases). This TCR derives from an adult in good health. The material was peripheral blood, obtained on day 0 of AZD1222 vaccination. The CDR3 is CASSGRGGFYEQYF. DNA of the CDR3: TGTGCCAGCAGTGGAAGGGGGGGGTTCTACGAGCAGTACTTC. Filled out from reference TRBV2 and TRBJ2-7, the complete variable domain reads EPEVTQTPSHQVTQMGQEVILRCVPISNHLYFYWYRQILGQKVEFLVSFYNNEISEKSEIFDDQFSVERPDGSNFTLKIRSTKLEDSAMYFCASSGRGGFYEQYFGPGTRLTVT.